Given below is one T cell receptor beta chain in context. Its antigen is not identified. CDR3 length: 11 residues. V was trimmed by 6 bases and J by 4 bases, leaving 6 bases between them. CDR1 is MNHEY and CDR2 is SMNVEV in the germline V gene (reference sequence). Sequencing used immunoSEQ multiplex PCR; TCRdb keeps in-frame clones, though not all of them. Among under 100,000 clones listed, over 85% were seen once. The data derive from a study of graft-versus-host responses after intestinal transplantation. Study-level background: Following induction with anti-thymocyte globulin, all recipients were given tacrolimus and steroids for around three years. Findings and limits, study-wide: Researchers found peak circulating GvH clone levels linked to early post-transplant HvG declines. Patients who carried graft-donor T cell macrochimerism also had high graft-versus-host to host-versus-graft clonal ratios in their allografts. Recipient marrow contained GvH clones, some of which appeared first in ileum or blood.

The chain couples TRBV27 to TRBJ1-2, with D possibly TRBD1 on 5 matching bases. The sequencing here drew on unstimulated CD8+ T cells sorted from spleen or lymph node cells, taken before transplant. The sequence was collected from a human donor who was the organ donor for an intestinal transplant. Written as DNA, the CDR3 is TGTGCCAGCAGAGACAGCTATGGCTACACCTTC. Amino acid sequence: CASRDSYGYTF.